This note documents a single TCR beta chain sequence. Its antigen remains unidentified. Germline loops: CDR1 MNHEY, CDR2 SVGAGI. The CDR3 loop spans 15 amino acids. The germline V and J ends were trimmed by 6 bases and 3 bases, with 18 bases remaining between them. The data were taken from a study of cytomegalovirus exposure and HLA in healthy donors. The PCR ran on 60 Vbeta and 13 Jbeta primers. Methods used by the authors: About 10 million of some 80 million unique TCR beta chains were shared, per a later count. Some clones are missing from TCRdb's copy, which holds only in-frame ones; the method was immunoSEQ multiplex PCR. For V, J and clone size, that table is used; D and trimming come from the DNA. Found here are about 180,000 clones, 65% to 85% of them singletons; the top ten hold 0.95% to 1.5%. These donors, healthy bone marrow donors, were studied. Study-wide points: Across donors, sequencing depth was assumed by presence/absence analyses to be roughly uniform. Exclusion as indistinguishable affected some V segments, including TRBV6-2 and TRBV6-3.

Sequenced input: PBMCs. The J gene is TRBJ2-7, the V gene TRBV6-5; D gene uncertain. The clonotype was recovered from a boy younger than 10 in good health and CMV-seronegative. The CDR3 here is CASSPLAVEVYEQYF. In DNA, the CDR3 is TGTGCCAGCAGCCCACTCGCGGTTGAGGTCTACGAGCAGTACTTC.